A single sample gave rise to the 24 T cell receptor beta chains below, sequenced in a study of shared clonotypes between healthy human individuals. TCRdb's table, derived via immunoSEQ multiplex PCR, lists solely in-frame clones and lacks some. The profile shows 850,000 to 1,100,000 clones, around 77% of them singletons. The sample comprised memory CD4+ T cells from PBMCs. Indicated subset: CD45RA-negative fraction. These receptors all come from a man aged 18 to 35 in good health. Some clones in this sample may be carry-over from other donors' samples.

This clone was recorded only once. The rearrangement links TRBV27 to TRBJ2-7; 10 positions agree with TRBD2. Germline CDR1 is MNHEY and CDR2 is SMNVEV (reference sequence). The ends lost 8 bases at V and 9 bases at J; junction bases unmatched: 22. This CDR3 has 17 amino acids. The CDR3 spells CASSQAGGPTFTKRQYF. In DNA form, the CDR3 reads TGTGCCAGCTCCCAAGCGGGAGGGCCTACGTTTACGAAACGGCAGTACTTC.

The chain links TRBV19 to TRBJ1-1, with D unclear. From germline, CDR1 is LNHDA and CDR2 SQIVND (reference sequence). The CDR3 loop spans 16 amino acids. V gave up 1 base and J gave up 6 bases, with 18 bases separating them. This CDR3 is CASSIVGPRGSAEAFF. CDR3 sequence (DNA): TGTGCCAGTAGTATAGTCGGCCCCCGCGGGTCCGCTGAAGCTTTCTTT.

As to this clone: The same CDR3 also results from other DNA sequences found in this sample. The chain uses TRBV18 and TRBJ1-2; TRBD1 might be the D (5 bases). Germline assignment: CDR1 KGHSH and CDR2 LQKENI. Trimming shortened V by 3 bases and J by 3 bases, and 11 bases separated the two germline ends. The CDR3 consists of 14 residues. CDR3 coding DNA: TGTGCCAGCTCACCGTCCAGGGACCACTATGGCTACACCTTC. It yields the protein CASSPSRDHYGYTF. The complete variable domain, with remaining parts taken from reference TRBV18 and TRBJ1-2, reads NAGVMQNPRHLVRRRGQEARLRCSPMKGHSHVYWYRQLPEEGLKFMVYLQKENIIDESGMPKERFSAEFPKEGPSILRIQQVVRGDSAAYFCASSPSRDHYGYTFGSGTRLTVV.

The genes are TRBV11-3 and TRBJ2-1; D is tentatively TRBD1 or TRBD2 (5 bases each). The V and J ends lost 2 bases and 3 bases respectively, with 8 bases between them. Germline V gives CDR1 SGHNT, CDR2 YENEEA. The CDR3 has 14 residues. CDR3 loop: CASSLKGSYNEQFF. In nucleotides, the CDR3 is TGTGCCAGCAGCTTAAAGGGGAGCTACAATGAGCAGTTCTTC. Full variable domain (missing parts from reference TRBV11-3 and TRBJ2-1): EAGVVQSPRYKIIEKKQPVAFWCNPISGHNTLYWYLQNLGQGPELLIRYENEEAVDDSQLPKDRFSAERLKGVDSTLKIQPAELGDSAVYLCASSLKGSYNEQFFGPGTRLTVL.

The CDR3 loop is CASSLLPRADTQYF. Written as DNA, the CDR3 is TGCGCCAGCAGCTTGCTGCCTAGGGCAGATACGCAGTATTTT. The chain is built from TRBV5-1 and TRBJ2-3, with D uncertain. V gave up 1 base and J gave up 4 bases, with 10 bases separating them. The CDR3 has 14 residues. From germline, CDR1 is SGHRS and CDR2 YFSETQ.

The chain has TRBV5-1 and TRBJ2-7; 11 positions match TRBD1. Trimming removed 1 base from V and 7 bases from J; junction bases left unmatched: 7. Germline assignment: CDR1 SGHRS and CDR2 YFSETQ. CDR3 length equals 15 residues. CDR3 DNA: TGCGCCAGCAGCTTGCTTGGGACAGGGGGTCTGGAGCAGTACTTC. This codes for CASSLLGTGGLEQYF.

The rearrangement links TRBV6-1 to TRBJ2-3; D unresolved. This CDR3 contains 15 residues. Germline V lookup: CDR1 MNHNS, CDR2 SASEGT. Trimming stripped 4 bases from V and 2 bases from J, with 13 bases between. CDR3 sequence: CASSGARPNTDTQYF. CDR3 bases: TGTGCCAGCAGTGGGGCAAGGCCCAACACAGATACGCAGTATTTT.

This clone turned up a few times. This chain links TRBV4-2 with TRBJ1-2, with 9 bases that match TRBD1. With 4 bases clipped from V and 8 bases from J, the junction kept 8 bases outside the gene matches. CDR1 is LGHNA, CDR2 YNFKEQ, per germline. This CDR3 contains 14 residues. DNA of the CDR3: TGTGCCAGCAGCCCGGACAGGGGCACGGGGGGCTACACCTTC. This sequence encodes CASSPDRGTGGYTF.

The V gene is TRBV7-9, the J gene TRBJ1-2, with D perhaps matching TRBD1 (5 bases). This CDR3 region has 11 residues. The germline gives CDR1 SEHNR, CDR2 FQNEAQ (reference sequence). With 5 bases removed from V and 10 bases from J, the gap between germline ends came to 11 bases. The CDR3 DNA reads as TGTGCCAGCAGCCTCGACAGAGCCTACACCTTC. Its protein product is CASSLDRAYTF.

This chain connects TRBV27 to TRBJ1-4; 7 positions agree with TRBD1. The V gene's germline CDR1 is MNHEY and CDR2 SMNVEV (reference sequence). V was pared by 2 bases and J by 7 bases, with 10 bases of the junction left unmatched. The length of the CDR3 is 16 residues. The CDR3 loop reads CASSLKGGRSGEKLFF. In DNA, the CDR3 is TGTGCCAGCAGTTTAAAAGGGGGCAGGTCGGGTGAAAAACTGTTTTTT.

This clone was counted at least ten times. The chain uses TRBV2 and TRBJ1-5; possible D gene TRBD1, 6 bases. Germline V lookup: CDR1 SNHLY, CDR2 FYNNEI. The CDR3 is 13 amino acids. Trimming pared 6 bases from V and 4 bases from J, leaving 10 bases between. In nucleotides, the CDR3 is TGTGCCAGCAGGAACACAGGGAATCAGCCCCAGCATTTT. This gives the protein CASRNTGNQPQHF.

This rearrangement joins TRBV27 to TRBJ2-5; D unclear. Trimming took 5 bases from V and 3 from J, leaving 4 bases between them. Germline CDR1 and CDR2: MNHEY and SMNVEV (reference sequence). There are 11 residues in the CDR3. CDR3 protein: CASSPKETQYF. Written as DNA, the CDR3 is TGTGCCAGCAGTCCCAAAGAGACCCAGTACTTC.

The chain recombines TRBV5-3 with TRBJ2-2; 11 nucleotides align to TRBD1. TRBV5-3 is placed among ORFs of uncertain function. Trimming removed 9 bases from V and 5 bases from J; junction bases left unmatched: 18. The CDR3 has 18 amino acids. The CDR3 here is CATRAPGQGEWWTGELFF. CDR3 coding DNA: TGTGCCACCCGGGCACCGGGACAGGGGGAGTGGTGGACCGGGGAGCTGTTTTTT.

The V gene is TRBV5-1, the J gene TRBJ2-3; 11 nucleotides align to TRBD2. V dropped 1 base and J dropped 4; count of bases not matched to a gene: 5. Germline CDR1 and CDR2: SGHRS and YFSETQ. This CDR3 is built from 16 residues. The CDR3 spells CASSLRLAGSSDTQYF. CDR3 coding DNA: TGCGCCAGCAGCTTGAGACTAGCGGGAAGTTCAGATACGCAGTATTTT.

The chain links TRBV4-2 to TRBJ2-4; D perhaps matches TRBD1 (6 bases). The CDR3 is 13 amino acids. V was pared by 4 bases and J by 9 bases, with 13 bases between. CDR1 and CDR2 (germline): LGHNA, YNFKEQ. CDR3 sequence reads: CASSLQTRGIQYF. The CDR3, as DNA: TGTGCCAGCAGCCTCCAAACCAGGGGCATTCAGTACTTC.

The chain's CDR3 is CASSGAGGGDTQYF. The DNA for the CDR3 is TGCGCCAGCAGTGGTGCGGGAGGAGGAGATACGCAGTATTTT. The rearrangement links TRBV10-1 to TRBJ2-3; 8 bases are shared with TRBD2. Germline CDR1 WNHNN, CDR2 SYGVQD (reference sequence). The CDR3 contains 14 residues. V lost 4 bases to trimming and J lost 5 bases; unmatched junction nucleotides: 5.

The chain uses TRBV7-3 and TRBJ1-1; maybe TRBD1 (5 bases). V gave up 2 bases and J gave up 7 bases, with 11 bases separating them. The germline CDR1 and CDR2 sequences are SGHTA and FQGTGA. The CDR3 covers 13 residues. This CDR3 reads CASSLGQGREAFF. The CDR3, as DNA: TGTGCCAGCAGCTTAGGGCAGGGTCGTGAAGCTTTCTTT.

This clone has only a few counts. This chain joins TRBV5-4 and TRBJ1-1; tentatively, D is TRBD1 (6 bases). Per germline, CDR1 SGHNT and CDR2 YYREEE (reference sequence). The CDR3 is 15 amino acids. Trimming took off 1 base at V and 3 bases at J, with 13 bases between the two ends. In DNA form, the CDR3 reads TGTGCCAGCAGCTTGATTTGGGCAGGGGACACTGAAGCTTTCTTT. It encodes CASSLIWAGDTEAFF.

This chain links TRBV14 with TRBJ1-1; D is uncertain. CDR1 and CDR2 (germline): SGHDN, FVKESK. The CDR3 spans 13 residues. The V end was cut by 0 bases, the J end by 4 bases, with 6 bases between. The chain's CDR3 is CASSQDLLTEAFF. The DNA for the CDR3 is TGTGCCAGCAGCCAAGATTTGCTCACTGAAGCTTTCTTT.

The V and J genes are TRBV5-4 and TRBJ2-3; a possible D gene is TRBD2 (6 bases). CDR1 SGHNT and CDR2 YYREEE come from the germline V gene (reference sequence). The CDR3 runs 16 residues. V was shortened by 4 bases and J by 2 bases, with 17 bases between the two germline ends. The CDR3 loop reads CASSGAGTWDTDTQYF. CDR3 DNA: TGTGCCAGCAGCGGCGCCGGGACTTGGGACACAGATACGCAGTATTTT.

CDR3 sequence: CASSLDLWGSYNEQFF. The CDR3 bases are TGTGCCAGCAGCTTGGACTTGTGGGGCTCCTACAATGAGCAGTTCTTC. The chain couples TRBV5-4 to TRBJ2-1; D is unresolved. Germline-derived CDR1 and CDR2 are SGHNT and YYREEE (reference sequence). The CDR3 runs to 16 residues. Trimming removed 0 bases from V and 0 bases from J, with 10 bases in between. The full variable domain, its missing parts supplied by reference TRBV5-4 and TRBJ2-1, is ETGVTQSPTHLIKTRGQQVTLRCSSQSGHNTVSWYQQALGQGPQFIFQYYREEENGRGNFPPRFSGLQFPNYSSELNVNALELDDSALYLCASSLDLWGSYNEQFFGPGTRLTVL.

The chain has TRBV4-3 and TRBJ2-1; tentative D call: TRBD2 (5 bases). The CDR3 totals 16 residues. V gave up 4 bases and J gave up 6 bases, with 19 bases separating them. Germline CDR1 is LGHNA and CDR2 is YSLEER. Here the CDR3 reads CASSLRPDSHGNEQFF. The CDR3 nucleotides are TGCGCCAGCAGCCTAAGGCCGGACTCACATGGCAATGAGCAGTTCTTC.

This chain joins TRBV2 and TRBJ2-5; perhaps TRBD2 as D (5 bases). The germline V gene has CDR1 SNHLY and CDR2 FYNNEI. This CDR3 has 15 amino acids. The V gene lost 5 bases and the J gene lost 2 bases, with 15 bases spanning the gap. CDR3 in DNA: TGTGCCAGCAGTCCCCCCGCTGGGGAGCAAGAGACCCAGTACTTC. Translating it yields CASSPPAGEQETQYF.

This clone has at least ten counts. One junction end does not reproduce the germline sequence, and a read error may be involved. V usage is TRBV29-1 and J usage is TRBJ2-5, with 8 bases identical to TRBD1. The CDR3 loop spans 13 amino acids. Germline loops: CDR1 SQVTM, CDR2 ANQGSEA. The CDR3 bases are TGCAGCGTTGAAGATCTGGACAGGGAGAGCCAGTACTTC. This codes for CSVEDLDRESQYF.